The subject of this entry is one T cell receptor beta chain. TCRdb's table, derived via immunoSEQ multiplex PCR, lists solely in-frame clones and lacks some. The data hold about 220,000 clones, with about four fifths observed a single time. The sample originates from a study of blood T cell repertoires in COVID-19. The clonotype originates from a woman aged 40 to 55 who had been exposed to COVID-19. The sample was PBMCs or T cells enriched from blood (not recorded which).

The CDR3 is CASSFEAGNTIYF. CDR3 DNA: TGTGCCAGCAGTTTCGAGGCCGGAAACACCATATATTTT. The chain recombines TRBV12-3 or TRBV12-4 with TRBJ1-3; no definite D call. This CDR3 spans 13 amino acids. Trimming stripped 3 bases from V and 4 bases from J, with 7 bases between.